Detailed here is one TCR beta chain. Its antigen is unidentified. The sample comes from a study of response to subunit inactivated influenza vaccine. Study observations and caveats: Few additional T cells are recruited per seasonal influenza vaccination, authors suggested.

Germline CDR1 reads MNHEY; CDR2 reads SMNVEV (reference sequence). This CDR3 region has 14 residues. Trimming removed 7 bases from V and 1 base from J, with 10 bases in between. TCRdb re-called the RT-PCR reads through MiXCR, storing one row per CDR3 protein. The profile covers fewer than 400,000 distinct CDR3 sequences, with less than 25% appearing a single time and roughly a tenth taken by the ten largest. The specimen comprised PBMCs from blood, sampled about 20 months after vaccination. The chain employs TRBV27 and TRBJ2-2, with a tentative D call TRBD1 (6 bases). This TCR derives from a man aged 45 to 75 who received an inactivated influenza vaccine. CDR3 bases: TGTGCCAGCAAACAGGGATTGAACACCGGGGAGCTGTTTTTT. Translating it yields CASKQGLNTGELFF.